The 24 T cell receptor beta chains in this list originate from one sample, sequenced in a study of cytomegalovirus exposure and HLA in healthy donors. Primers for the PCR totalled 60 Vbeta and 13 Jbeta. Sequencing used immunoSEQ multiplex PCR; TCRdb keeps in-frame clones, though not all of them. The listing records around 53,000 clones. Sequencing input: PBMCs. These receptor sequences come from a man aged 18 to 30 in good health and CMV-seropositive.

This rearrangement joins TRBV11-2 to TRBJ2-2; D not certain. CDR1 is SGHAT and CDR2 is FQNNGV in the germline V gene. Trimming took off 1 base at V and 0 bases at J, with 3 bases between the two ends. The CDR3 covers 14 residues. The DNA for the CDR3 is TGTGCCAGCAGCTTAGTCTCGAACACCGGGGAGCTGTTTTTT. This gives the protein CASSLVSNTGELFF.

The CDR3 here is CASSLGGERSYNEQFF. The CDR3 bases are TGCGCCAGCAGCTTGGGCGGGGAACGATCCTACAATGAGCAGTTCTTC. The chain joins TRBV5-1 to TRBJ2-1; tentatively, D is TRBD2 (6 bases). The ends were cut back, 0 bases at V and 1 base at J, with 11 bases in the middle. Per the germline V gene, CDR1 is SGHRS and CDR2 is YFSETQ. The CDR3 extends over 16 amino acids.

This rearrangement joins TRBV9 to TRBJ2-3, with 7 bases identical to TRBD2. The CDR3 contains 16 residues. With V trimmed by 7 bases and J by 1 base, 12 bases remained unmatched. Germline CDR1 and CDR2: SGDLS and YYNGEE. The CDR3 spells CASGRGGSFGTDTQYF. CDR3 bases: TGTGCCAGCGGCCGGGGCGGGAGCTTTGGCACAGATACGCAGTATTTT.

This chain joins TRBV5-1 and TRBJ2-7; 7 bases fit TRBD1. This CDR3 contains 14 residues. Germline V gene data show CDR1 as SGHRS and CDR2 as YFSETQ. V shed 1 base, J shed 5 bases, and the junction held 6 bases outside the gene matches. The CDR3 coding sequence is TGCGCCAGCAGCTTGTACCCAGGGGGAGACGAGCAGTACTTC. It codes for CASSLYPGGDEQYF. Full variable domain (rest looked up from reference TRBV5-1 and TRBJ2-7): KAGVTQTPRYLIKTRGQQVTLSCSPISGHRSVSWYQQTPGQGLQFLFEYFSETQRNKGNFPGRFSGRQFSNSRSEMNVSTLELGDSALYLCASSLYPGGDEQYFGPGTRLTVT.

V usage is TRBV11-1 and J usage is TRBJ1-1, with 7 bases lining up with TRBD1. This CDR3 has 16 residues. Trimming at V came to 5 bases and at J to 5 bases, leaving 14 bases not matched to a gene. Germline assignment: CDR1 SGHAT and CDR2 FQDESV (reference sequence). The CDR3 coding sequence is TGTGCCAGCAGCCAACGGGGACAGCAGATGGGGACTGAAGCTTTCTTT. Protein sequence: CASSQRGQQMGTEAFF.

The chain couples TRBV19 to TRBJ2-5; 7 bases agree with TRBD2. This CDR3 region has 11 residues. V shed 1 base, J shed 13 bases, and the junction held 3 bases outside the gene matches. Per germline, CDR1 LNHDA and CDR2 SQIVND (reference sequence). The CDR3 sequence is CASSIGGGWYF. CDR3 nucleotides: TGTGCCAGTAGTATAGGCGGGGGTTGGTACTTC.

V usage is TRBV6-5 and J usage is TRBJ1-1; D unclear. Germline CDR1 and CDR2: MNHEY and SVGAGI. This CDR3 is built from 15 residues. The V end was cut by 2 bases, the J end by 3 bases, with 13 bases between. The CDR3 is CASSYTTRFDTEAFF. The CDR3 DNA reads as TGTGCCAGCAGTTACACCACCCGGTTCGACACTGAAGCTTTCTTT.

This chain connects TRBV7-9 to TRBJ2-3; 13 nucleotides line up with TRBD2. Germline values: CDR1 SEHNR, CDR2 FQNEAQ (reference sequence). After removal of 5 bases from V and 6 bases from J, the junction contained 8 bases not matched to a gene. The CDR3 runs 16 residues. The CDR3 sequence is CASSRRLAGGRDTQYF. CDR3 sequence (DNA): TGTGCCAGCAGCAGGCGACTAGCGGGAGGCCGCGATACGCAGTATTTT. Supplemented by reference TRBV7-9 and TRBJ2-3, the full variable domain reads DTGVSQNPRHKITKRGQNVTFRCDPISEHNRLYWYRQTLGQGPEFLTYFQNEAQLEKSRLLSDRFSAERPKGSFSTLEIQRTEQGDSAMYLCASSRRLAGGRDTQYFGPGTRLTVL.

The CDR3: CASSPGVQPQHF. CDR3 DNA: TGTGCCAGCAGTCCAGGGGTTCAGCCCCAGCATTTT. The chain couples TRBV28 to TRBJ1-5; tentative D call: TRBD1 (6 bases). The V end lost 5 bases, the J end lost 6 bases, and 8 bases lay between the germline ends. CDR3 length: 12 residues. Germline CDR1 reads MDHEN; CDR2 reads SYDVKM.

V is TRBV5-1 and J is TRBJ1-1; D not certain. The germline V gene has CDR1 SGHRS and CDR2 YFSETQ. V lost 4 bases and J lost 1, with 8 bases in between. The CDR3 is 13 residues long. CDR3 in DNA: TGCGCCAGCAGCCCGCTCGGGAACACTGAAGCTTTCTTT. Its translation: CASSPLGNTEAFF. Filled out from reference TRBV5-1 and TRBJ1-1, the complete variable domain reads KAGVTQTPRYLIKTRGQQVTLSCSPISGHRSVSWYQQTPGQGLQFLFEYFSETQRNKGNFPGRFSGRQFSNSRSEMNVSTLELGDSALYLCASSPLGNTEAFFGQGTRLTVV.

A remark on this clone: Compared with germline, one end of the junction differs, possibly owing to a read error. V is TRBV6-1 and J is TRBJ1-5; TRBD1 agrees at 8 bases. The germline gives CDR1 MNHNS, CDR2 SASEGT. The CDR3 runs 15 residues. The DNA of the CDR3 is TGTGCCAGCCGTGACAGGGGCTATAGCAATCAGCCCCAGCATTTT. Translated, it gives CASRDRGYSNQPQHF.

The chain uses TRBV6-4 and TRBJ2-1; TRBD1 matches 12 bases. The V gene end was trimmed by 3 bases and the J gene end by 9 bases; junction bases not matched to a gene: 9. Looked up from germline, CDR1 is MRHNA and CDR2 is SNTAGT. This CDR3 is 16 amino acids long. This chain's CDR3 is CASSESPGQGAGEQFF. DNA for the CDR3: TGTGCCAGCAGTGAGTCCCCGGGACAGGGGGCGGGTGAGCAGTTCTTC.

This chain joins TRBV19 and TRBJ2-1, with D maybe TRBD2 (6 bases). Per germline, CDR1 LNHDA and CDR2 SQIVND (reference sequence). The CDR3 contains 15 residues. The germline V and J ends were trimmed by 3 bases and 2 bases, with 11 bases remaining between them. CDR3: CASSIERVAYNEQFF. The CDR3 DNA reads TGTGCCAGTAGTATCGAGCGGGTGGCCTACAATGAGCAGTTCTTC.

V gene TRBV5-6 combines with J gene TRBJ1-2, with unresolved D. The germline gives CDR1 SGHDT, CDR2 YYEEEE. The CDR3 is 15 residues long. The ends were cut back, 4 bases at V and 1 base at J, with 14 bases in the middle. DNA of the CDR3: TGTGCCAGCAGCCACCGGGTTAACCATAACTATGGCTACACCTTC. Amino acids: CASSHRVNHNYGYTF.

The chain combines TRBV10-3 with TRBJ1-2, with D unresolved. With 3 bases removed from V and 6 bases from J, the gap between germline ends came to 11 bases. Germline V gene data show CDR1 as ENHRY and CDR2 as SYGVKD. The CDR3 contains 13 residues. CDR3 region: CAISDSREDGYTF. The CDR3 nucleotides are TGTGCCATCAGTGATAGTAGGGAGGATGGCTACACCTTC.

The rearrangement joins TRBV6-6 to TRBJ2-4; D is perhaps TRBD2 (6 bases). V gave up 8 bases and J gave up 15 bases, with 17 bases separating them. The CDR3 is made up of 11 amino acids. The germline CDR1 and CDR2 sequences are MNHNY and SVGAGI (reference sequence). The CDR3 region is CASWSGGNRYF. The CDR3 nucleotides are TGTGCCAGCTGGAGTGGGGGGAATCGGTACTTC.

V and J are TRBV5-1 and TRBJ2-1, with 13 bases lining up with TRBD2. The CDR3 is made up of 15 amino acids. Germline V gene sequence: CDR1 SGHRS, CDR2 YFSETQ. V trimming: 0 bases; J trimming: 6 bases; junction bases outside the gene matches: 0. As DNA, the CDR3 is TGCGCCAGCAGCTTGGGGACTAGCGGGAGCAATGAGCAGTTCTTC. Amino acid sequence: CASSLGTSGSNEQFF.

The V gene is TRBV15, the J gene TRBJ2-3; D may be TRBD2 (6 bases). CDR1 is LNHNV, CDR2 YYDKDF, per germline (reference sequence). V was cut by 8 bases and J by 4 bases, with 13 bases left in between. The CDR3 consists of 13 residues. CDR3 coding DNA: TGTGCCACCCCGGGAATAGCGGCAGATACGCAGTATTTT. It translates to CATPGIAADTQYF.

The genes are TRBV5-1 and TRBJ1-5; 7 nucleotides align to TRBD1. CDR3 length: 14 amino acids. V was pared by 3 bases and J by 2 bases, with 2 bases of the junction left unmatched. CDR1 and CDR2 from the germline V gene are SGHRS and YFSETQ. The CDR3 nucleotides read TGCGCCAGCAGCTATACAGGGGGCAATCAGCCCCAGCATTTT. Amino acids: CASSYTGGNQPQHF.

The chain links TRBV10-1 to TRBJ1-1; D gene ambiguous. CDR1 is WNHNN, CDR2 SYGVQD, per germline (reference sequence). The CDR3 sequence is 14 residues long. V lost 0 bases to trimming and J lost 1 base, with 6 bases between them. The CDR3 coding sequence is TGCGCCAGCAGTGAGTCAATCGGGAACACTGAAGCTTTCTTT. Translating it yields CASSESIGNTEAFF.

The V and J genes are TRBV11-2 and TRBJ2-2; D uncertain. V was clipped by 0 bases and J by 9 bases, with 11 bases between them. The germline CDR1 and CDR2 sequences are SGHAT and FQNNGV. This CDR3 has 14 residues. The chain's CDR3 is CASSLEGLRWELFF. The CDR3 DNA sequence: TGTGCCAGCAGCTTAGAGGGCCTTCGCTGGGAGCTGTTTTTT.

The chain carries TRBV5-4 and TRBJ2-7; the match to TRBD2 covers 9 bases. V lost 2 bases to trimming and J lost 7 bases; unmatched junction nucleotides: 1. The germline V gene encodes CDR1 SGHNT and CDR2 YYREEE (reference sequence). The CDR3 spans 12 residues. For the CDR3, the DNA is TGTGCCAGCAGCTTTGGACTAGCGGAGCAGTACTTC. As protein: CASSFGLAEQYF. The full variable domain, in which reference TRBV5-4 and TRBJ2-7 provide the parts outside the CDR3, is ETGVTQSPTHLIKTRGQQVTLRCSSQSGHNTVSWYQQALGQGPQFIFQYYREEENGRGNFPPRFSGLQFPNYSSELNVNALELDDSALYLCASSFGLAEQYFGPGTRLTVT.

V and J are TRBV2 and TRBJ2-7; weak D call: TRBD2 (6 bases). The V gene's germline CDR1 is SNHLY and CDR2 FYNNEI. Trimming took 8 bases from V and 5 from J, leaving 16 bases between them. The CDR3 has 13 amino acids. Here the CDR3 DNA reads TGTGCCAGCTTGCGGGGAGGAGAAAACGAGCAGTACTTC. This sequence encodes CASLRGGENEQYF.

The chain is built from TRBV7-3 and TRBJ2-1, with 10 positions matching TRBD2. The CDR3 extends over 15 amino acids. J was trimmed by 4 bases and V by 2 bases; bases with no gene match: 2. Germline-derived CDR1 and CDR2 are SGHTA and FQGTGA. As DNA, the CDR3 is TGTGCCAGCAGCTTAGGGACTAGCGCATACAATGAGCAGTTCTTC. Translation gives CASSLGTSAYNEQFF. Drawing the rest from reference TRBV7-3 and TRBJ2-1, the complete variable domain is GAGVSQTPSNKVTEKGKYVELRCDPISGHTALYWYRQSLGQGPEFLIYFQGTGAADDSGLPNDRFFAVRPEGSVSTLKIQRTERGDSAVYLCASSLGTSAYNEQFFGPGTRLTVL.